These 12 T cell receptor beta chains were sequenced from one sample in a study of blood T cell repertoires in COVID-19. Some clones are missing from TCRdb's copy, which holds only in-frame ones; the method was immunoSEQ multiplex PCR. The sample records about 100,000 clones, approximately 91% being singletons. Input material: peripheral blood. These receptors were taken from a middle-aged man with active COVID-19.

CDR3 in DNA: TGTGCCAGCTCACGGACAGGATCCGAGCAGTACTTC. Its protein is CASSRTGSEQYF. The chain is built from TRBV18 and TRBJ2-7, with TRBD1 matching over 7 bases. Germline V lookup: CDR1 KGHSH, CDR2 LQKENI. V was pared by 4 bases and J by 6 bases, with 3 bases of the junction left unmatched. The CDR3 consists of 12 residues.

The chain has TRBV7-3 and TRBJ1-1, with TRBD1 matching 8 bases. The CDR3 sequence is 17 residues long. Germline CDR1 is SGHTA and CDR2 is FQGTGA. The V gene end was trimmed by 1 base and the J gene end by 0 bases; junction bases not matched to a gene: 7. The CDR3 nucleotides read TGTGCCAGCAGCTTAAGGGGCAGGGGGCCGATGAACACTGAAGCTTTCTTT. It encodes CASSLRGRGPMNTEAFF.

This chain links TRBV5-1 with TRBJ2-3; 8 positions agree with TRBD2. The CDR3 is 15 amino acids. J was trimmed by 1 base and V by 2 bases; bases with no gene match: 3. Germline CDR1 reads SGHRS; CDR2 reads YFSETQ. CDR3 DNA: TGCGCCAGCAGCTTTAGCGGGGACCGCACAGATACGCAGTATTTT. Its protein product is CASSFSGDRTDTQYF.

This chain links TRBV28 with TRBJ2-7; D perhaps matches TRBD2 (5 bases). The V end lost 8 bases, the J end lost 5 bases, and 19 bases lay between the germline ends. CDR1 is MDHEN and CDR2 is SYDVKM in the germline V gene. This CDR3 is 14 amino acids long. CDR3 amino acids: CASSKGRVWDEQYV. CDR3 coding DNA: TGTGCCAGCTCGAAAGGGCGGGTCTGGGACGAGCAGTACGTC.

The rearrangement joins TRBV3-1 (or the pseudogene TRBV3-2) to TRBJ2-3; 10 positions match TRBD2. Per germline, CDR1 LGHDT and CDR2 YNNKEL (reference sequence). The V and J ends lost 4 bases and 3 bases, in that order; junction bases with no gene match: 4. This CDR3 is 15 amino acids long. DNA for the CDR3: TGTGCCAGCAGCCTAGCGGGGGGAGGGACAGATACGCAGTATTTT. It codes for CASSLAGGGTDTQYF.

This sequence joins TRBV19 and TRBJ1-5; D is perhaps TRBD1 (5 bases). V lost 4 bases and J 4 bases, leaving 14 bases between the germline ends. Germline V CDR1 and CDR2: LNHDA, SQIVND (reference sequence). CDR3 length equals 15 residues. CDR3 loop: CASSSSDGTNQPQHF. As DNA, the CDR3 is TGTGCCAGTAGTAGTTCGGACGGGACTAATCAGCCCCAGCATTTT. The whole variable domain, remainder taken from reference TRBV19 and TRBJ1-5, is DGGITQSPKYLFRKEGQNVTLSCEQNLNHDAMYWYRQDPGQGLRLIYYSQIVNDFQKGDIAEGYSVSREKKESFPLTVTSAQKNPTAFYLCASSSSDGTNQPQHFGDGTRLSIL.

The V call is TRBV7-8, the J call TRBJ2-3; weak D call: TRBD2 (5 bases). V was pared by 9 bases and J by 5 bases, with 12 bases between. The CDR3 loop spans 12 amino acids. Germline V lookup: CDR1 SGHVS, CDR2 FQNEAQ. The CDR3 region is CASNDRGDTQYF. CDR3 coding DNA: TGTGCCAGTAACGACCGGGGAGATACGCAGTATTTT.

The gene calls are TRBV5-1 and TRBJ1-2; D is uncertain. Germline V lookup: CDR1 SGHRS, CDR2 YFSETQ. This CDR3 spans 15 amino acids. Trimming cost V 0 bases and J 3 bases, with 12 bases left between them. The CDR3 loop reads CASSLEDRRYYGYTF. CDR3 coding DNA: TGCGCCAGCAGCTTGGAGGATCGGAGATACTATGGCTACACCTTC.

Only one count was recorded for this clone. The V call is TRBV10-2, the J call TRBJ1-5, with 7 bases lining up with TRBD1. Germline V gives CDR1 WSHSY, CDR2 SAAADI. The CDR3 is 13 amino acids. V lost 4 bases, J lost 4 bases, and 1 base stayed unmatched. CDR3 sequence: CASSATGNQPQHF. CDR3 nucleotide sequence: TGCGCCAGCAGTGCGACAGGGAATCAGCCCCAGCATTTT.

The chain couples TRBV5-4 to TRBJ1-3, with TRBD1 matching over 7 bases. There are 14 residues in the CDR3. The junction had 0 bases not matched to a gene; V was cut back by 0 bases and J by 3 bases. In germline, CDR1 is SGHNT, CDR2 YYREEE (reference sequence). The chain's CDR3 is CASSLGQGGNTIYF. Here the CDR3 DNA reads TGTGCCAGCAGCTTGGGACAGGGTGGAAACACCATATATTTT.

The chain combines TRBV19 with TRBJ1-5; D is possibly TRBD1 (5 bases). Germline V gene data show CDR1 as LNHDA and CDR2 as SQIVND (reference sequence). The CDR3 extends over 16 amino acids. Between the trimmed V and J ends, which lost 2 bases and 0 bases, there was a span of 11 bases. Here the CDR3 DNA reads TGTGCCAGTAGTATAAAGGCAGGGAATAGCAATCAGCCCCAGCATTTT. Residues: CASSIKAGNSNQPQHF.

This sequence joins TRBV6-5 and TRBJ1-1; D unclear. This CDR3 has 13 residues. Trimming took off 2 bases at V and 3 bases at J, with 7 bases between the two ends. Per the germline V gene, CDR1 is MNHEY and CDR2 is SVGAGI. The CDR3 coding sequence is TGTGCCAGCAGTTACCAGGTATACACTGAAGCTTTCTTT. Translation gives CASSYQVYTEAFF.